The clone carrying this TCR beta chain was observed a handful of times. The data are from a study of patients and donors after allogeneic stem cell transplantation. The junction had 9 bases not matched to a gene; V was cut back by 2 bases and J by 10 bases. Germline V gene data show CDR1 as MNHEY and CDR2 as SVGAGI. The CDR3 runs 14 residues. MiXCR, applied by TCRdb to the RT-PCR reads, yields one record per CDR3 protein. The table includes more than 850,000 distinct CDR3 sequences, about a sixth detected once. The sequenced sample was blood, either unsorted or a sorted T cell fraction (not recorded which). The receptor was isolated from a human donor who was either an allogeneic HSCT recipient or a stem cell or donor lymphocyte infusion donor (not recorded which). It is not recorded whose cells these are; they may come from a transplant donor. The chain carries TRBV6-5 and TRBJ1-1; 8 bases are shared with TRBD1. CDR3 DNA: TGTGCCAGCAGTTACACTCAGGGGGCGCGAGGAGCTTTCTTT. Its protein is CASSYTQGARGAFF.